The source of this T cell receptor beta chain is a study of shared clonotypes between healthy human individuals. Study-level points and caveats: Owing to a small donor count, the genetic and exposure-history diversity represented was limited.

Trimming pared 2 bases from V and 3 bases from J, leaving 14 bases between. Germline values: CDR1 LGHNT, CDR2 FRNRAP. The CDR3 totals 15 residues. In the case of this clone: The antigen remains unidentified.

This table comes from immunoSEQ multiplex PCR, and its TCRdb copy is limited to in-frame clones, with some not included. The sample records some 2.1 million clones, 95% being singletons. The chain joins TRBV12-5 to TRBJ2-7, with TRBD1 as a possible D gene (5 bases). Specimen: naive CD4+ T cells sorted from blood. Noted subset: CD45RA+ positively selected. The sequence was collected from a young man in good health. This CDR3 is CASGLTHLGHYEQYF. Written as DNA, the CDR3 is TGTGCTAGTGGTTTGACACATCTGGGGCACTACGAGCAGTACTTC.